This TCR beta chain originates from a study of breast tumors, draining lymph nodes, adjacent tissues. Study outcomes and limitations: Compared with lymph nodes, tumors were less diverse; compared with nontumor tissue, more. Compared with basal-like, luminal-like tumors shared significantly more repertoire with nontumor tissue. The lymph node origin of tumor T cells was framed as consistent with a hypothesis, not demonstrated. Findings are consistent with lymph node origin and intratumoral expansion of most tumor T cells.

The lymph nodes were axillary draining lymph nodes from breast cancer patients. One entry per CDR3 protein results from TCRdb running MiXCR on the multiplex PCR reads. The repertoire holds more than 85,000 distinct CDR3 sequences, with around 20% as singletons. The germline CDR1 and CDR2 sequences are SGHAT and FQNNGV. Germline trimming cut 6 bases from V and 6 bases from J; bases unmatched to any gene: 8. This CDR3 region has 14 residues. In this sample, this clonotype turned up many times. What it recognizes is unknown. The sequence was obtained from a female donor with breast cancer. Some clones in this sample may be carry-over from other donors' samples. The chain uses TRBV11-2 and TRBJ2-1; TRBD2 agrees at 7 bases. The specimen was axillary lymph node tissue. The CDR3 loop is CASRNRLASNEQFF. DNA of the CDR3: TGTGCCAGCAGGAACCGACTAGCTAGCAATGAGCAGTTCTTC. The full variable domain, in which reference TRBV11-2 and TRBJ2-1 provide the parts outside the CDR3, is EAGVAQSPRYKIIEKRQSVAFWCNPISGHATLYWYQQILGQGPKLLIQFQNNGVVDDSQLPKDRFSAERLKGVDSTLKIQPAKLEDSAVYLCASRNRLASNEQFFGPGTRLTVL.